This TCR beta chain was found in a study of early T cells in non-severe SARS-CoV-2 infection. Turning to the study itself: Chains from this unsorted whole-blood bulk RNA could not be paired.

Findings and limits, study-wide: Using VDJdb, the matching emphasized anti-spike CD8 responses while missing private and CD4 specificities.

As for this clonotype: The target antigen is unknown.

The CDR3 has 13 residues. Germline-derived CDR1 and CDR2 are LGHDT and YNNKEL (reference sequence). The V end lost 7 bases, the J end lost 2 bases, and 12 bases lay between the germline ends. The protocol attached unique molecular identifiers to individual cDNA molecules. One entry per CDR3 protein results from TCRdb running MiXCR on the 5' RACE reads. The data contain 90,000 to 130,000 distinct CDR3 sequences, 10% to 15% of them seen just once; the ten biggest clones take up 3.5% to 4%. The receptor's source is an adult who was a healthcare worker with PCR-confirmed SARS-CoV-2 infection or an uninfected control (not recorded which). V usage is TRBV3-1 and J usage is TRBJ2-7; tentatively, D is TRBD1 (5 bases). Specimen: whole blood, collected at baseline. CDR3 sequence reads: CASTLTDPYEQYF. CDR3 in DNA: TGTGCCAGCACCTTGACAGACCCCTACGAGCAGTACTTC.